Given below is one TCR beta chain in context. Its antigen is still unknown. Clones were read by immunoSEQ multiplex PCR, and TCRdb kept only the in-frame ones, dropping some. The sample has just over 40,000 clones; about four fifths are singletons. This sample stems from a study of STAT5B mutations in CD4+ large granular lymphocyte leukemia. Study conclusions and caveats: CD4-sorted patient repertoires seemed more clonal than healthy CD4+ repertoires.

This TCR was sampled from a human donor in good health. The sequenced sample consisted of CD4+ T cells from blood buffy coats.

The CDR3 coding sequence is TGTGCCAGCAGCTTACAGGGTTTAGATGGCTACACCTTC. It encodes CASSLQGLDGYTF. The V call is TRBV5-4, the J call TRBJ1-2; possible D gene TRBD1, 6 bases. Germline loops: CDR1 SGHNT, CDR2 YYREEE (reference sequence). This CDR3 has 13 residues. V gave up 2 bases and J gave up 6 bases, with 11 bases separating them.